Listed here is a single T cell receptor beta chain. The target antigen is unknown. The data are from a study of cytomegalovirus exposure and HLA in healthy donors. Study outcomes and limitations: Both high specificity and high sensitivity reportedly marked the classifier's diagnosis of cytomegalovirus status. The investigators catalogued 150 to 200 TCR beta chains as cytomegalovirus-associated.

Sequenced by immunoSEQ multiplex PCR; TCRdb stores in-frame clones only, minus some. The sample holds some 170,000 clones, about 89% seen once. Germline V gene data show CDR1 as LGHNA and CDR2 as YSLEER. V shed 6 bases and J 3 bases; nucleotides not matched to a gene: 3. The CDR3 consists of 14 residues. This rearrangement joins TRBV4-3 to TRBJ1-2; 11 bases align to TRBD1. Sample: PBMCs. This receptor was taken from a man younger than 30 in good health and CMV-seropositive. This chain's CDR3 is CASRPGQGDYGYTF. CDR3 DNA: TGCGCCAGCAGACCGGGACAGGGGGACTATGGCTACACCTTC.